The present T cell receptor beta chain was sequenced within a study of blood T cell repertoires in COVID-19. Study at large: Sources were T cells, B-cell-depleted T cells, or PBMCs; the material itself was cDNA or gDNA.

The protocol was immunoSEQ multiplex PCR, while the TCRdb copy is restricted to in-frame clones and leaves out a portion. This table has about 25,000 clones, 75% to 90% appearing once. This CDR3 is built from 14 residues. CDR1 MNHEY and CDR2 SVGEGT come from the germline V gene. The V and J ends lost 2 bases and 2 bases respectively, with 7 bases between them. The clonotype was recovered from a woman over 75 with acute or convalescent COVID-19. The sequenced material came from peripheral blood. The chain employs TRBV6-2 or TRBV6-3 and TRBJ1-5; possibly TRBD1 for D (5 bases). CDR3 in amino acids: CASSYGAGNQPQHF. CDR3 DNA: TGTGCCAGCAGTTACGGGGCGGGCAATCAGCCCCAGCATTTT.